Below, one T cell receptor (beta chain) is given with its context. The antigen is undetermined. The data were obtained in a study of T cell repertoires in cytomegalovirus infection. Germline values: CDR1 LNHDA, CDR2 SQIVND (reference sequence). Losses at the gene ends were 3 bases for V and 0 bases for J; bases not matched to a gene: 7. The CDR3 loop spans 16 amino acids. One entry per CDR3 protein, called by TCRdb with MiXCR from the reads. The data show about half a million distinct CDR3 sequences, with around 35% seen just once and 17% held by the top ten. The source of this sequence is a human donor in good health (CMV status not recorded). Some clones in this sample may be carry-over from other donors' samples. V and J are TRBV19 and TRBJ2-7, with 8 bases lining up with TRBD2. The starting material was cultured PBMCs, obtained from culture after CMV antigen stimulation. CDR3 sequence (DNA): TGTGCCAGTAGTATTACGAGCGGGGGCGCCTCCTACGAGCAGTACTTC. Translating gives CASSITSGGASYEQYF.